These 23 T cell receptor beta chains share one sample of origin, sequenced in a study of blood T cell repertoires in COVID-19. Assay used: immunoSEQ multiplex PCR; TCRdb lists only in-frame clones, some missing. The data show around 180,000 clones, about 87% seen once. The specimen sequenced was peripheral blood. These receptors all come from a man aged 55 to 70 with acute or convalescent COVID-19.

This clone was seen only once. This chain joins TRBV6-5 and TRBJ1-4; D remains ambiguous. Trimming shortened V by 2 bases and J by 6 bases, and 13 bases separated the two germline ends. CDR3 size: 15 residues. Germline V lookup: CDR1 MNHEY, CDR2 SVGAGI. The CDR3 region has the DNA TGTGCCAGCAGTTACACTCCCGCCGGAGATGAAAAACTGTTTTTT. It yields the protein CASSYTPAGDEKLFF.

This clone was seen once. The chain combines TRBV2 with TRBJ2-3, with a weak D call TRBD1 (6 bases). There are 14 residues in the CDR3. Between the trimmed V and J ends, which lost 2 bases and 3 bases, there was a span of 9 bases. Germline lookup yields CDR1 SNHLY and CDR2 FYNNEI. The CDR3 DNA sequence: TGTGCCAGCAGTGAACTCAGGGGTACAGATACGCAGTATTTT. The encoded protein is CASSELRGTDTQYF.

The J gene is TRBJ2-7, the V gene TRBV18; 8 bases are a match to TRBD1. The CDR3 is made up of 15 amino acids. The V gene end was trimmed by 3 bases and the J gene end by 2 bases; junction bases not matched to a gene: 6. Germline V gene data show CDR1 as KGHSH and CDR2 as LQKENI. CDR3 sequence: CASSPTDRETYEQYF. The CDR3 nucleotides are TGTGCCAGCTCACCTACGGACAGGGAAACCTACGAGCAGTACTTC.

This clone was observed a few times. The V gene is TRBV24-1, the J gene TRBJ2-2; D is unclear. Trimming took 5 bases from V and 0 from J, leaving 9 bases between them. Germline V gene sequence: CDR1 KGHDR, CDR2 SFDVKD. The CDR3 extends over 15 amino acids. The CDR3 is CATSGAHANTGELFF. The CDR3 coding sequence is TGTGCCACCAGTGGCGCGCATGCGAACACCGGGGAGCTGTTTTTT.

Written as DNA, the CDR3 is TGCGCCAGCAGCTTCGGACAGGGAGCAGATACGCAGTATTTT. As protein: CASSFGQGADTQYF. The rearrangement uses TRBV5-1 and TRBJ2-3, with 8 positions matching TRBD1. The V and J ends lost 2 bases and 4 bases, in that order; junction bases with no gene match: 3. Germline CDR1 is SGHRS and CDR2 is YFSETQ. The CDR3 length is 14 residues.

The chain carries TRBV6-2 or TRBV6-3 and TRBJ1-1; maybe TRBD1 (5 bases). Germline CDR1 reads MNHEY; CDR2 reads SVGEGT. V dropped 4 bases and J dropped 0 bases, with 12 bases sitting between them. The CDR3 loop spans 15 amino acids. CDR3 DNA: TGTGCCAGCAGTTTTCCAGGGAATTTGAACACTGAAGCTTTCTTT. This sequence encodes CASSFPGNLNTEAFF.

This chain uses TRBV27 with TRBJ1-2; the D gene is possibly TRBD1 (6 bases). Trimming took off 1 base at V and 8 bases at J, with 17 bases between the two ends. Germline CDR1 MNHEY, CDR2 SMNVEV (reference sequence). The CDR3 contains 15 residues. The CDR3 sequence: CASSLYLGAPSGYTF. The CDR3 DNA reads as TGTGCCAGCAGTTTATATCTGGGGGCCCCCTCCGGCTACACCTTC.

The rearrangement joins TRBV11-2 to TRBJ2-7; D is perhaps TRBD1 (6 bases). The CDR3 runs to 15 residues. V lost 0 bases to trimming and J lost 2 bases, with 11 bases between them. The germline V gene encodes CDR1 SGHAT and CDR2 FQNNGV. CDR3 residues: CASSLDGGYPYEQYF. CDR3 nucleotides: TGTGCCAGCAGCTTAGATGGGGGCTATCCCTACGAGCAGTACTTC. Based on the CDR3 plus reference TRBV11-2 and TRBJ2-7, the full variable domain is EAGVAQSPRYKIIEKRQSVAFWCNPISGHATLYWYQQILGQGPKLLIQFQNNGVVDDSQLPKDRFSAERLKGVDSTLKIQPAKLEDSAVYLCASSLDGGYPYEQYFGPGTRLTVT.

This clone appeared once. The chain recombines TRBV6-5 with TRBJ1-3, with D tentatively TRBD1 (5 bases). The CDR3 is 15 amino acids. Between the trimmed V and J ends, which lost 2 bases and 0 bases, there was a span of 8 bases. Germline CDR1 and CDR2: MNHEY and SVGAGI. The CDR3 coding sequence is TGTGCCAGCAGTTACGGGGGGAACTCTGGAAACACCATATATTTT. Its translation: CASSYGGNSGNTIYF.

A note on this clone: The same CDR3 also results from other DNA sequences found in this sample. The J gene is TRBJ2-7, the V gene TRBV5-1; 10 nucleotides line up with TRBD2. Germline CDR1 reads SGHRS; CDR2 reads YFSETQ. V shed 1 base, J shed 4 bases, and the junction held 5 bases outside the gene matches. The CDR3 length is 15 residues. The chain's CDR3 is CASSLTAGGGYEQYF. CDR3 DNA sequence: TGCGCCAGCAGCTTGACAGCGGGAGGGGGGTACGAGCAGTACTTC.

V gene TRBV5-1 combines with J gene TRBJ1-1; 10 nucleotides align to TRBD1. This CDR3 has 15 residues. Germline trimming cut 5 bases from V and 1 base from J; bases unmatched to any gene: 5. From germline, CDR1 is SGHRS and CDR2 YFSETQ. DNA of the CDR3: TGCGCCAGCAGAACCCGGACAGGGGGGAACACTGAAGCTTTCTTT. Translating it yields CASRTRTGGNTEAFF.

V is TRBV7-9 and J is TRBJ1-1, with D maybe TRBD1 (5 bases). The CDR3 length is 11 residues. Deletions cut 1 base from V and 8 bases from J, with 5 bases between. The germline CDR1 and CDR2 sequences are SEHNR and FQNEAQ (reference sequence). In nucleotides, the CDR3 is TGTGCCAGCAGCTTAGGGACAGAAGCTTTCTTT. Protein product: CASSLGTEAFF.

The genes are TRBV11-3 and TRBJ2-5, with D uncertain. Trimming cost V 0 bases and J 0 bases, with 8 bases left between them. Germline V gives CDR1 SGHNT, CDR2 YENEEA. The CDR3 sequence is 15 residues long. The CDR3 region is CASSLDPQNQETQYF. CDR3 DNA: TGTGCCAGCAGCTTAGATCCACAGAACCAAGAGACCCAGTACTTC.

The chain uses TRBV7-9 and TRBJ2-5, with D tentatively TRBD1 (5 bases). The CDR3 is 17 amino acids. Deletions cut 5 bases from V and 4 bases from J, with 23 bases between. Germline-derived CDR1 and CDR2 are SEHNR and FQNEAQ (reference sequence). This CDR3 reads CASSPSGNQGLGETQYF. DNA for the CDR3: TGTGCCAGCAGCCCCTCAGGGAATCAGGGATTAGGAGAGACCCAGTACTTC. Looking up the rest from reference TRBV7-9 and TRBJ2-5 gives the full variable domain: DTGVSQNPRHKITKRGQNVTFRCDPISEHNRLYWYRQTLGQGPEFLTYFQNEAQLEKSRLLSDRFSAERPKGSFSTLEIQRTEQGDSAMYLCASSPSGNQGLGETQYFGPGTRLLVL.

The CDR3 region is CASSPTRTGNTIYF. CDR3 nucleotide sequence: TGTGCCAGTAGCCCGACGAGGACTGGAAACACCATATATTTT. The V call is TRBV19, the J call TRBJ1-3; D not certain. Trimming shortened V by 6 bases and J by 2 bases, and 11 bases separated the two germline ends. The CDR3 is 14 residues long. CDR1 is LNHDA and CDR2 is SQIVND in the germline V gene (reference sequence). Supplemented by reference TRBV19 and TRBJ1-3, the full variable domain reads DGGITQSPKYLFRKEGQNVTLSCEQNLNHDAMYWYRQDPGQGLRLIYYSQIVNDFQKGDIAEGYSVSREKKESFPLTVTSAQKNPTAFYLCASSPTRTGNTIYFGEGSWLTVV.

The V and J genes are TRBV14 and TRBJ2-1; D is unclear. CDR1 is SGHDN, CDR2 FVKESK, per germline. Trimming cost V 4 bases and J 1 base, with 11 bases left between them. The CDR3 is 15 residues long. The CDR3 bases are TGTGCCAGCAGCCTCTTAGTGTTATCCTACAATGAGCAGTTCTTC. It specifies CASSLLVLSYNEQFF.

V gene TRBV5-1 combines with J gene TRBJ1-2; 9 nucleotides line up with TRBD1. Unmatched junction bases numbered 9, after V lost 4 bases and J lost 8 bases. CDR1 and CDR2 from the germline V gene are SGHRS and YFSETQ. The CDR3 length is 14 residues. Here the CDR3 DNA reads TGCGCCAGCAGCGGTGGAACAGGGGGCCGCGGCTACACCTTC. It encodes CASSGGTGGRGYTF.

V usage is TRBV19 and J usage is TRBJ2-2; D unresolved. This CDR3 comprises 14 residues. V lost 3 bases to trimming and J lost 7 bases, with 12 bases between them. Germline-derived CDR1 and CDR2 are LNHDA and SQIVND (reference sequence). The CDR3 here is CASSIKESGGELFF. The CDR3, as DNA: TGTGCCAGTAGTATCAAGGAGAGTGGCGGGGAGCTGTTTTTT.

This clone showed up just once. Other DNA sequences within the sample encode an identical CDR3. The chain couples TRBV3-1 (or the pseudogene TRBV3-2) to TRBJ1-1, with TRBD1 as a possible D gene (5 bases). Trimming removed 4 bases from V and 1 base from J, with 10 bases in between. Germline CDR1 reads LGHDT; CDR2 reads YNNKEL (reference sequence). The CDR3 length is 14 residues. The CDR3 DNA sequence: TGTGCCAGCAGCCCTCGGCAGGGGAACACTGAAGCTTTCTTT. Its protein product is CASSPRQGNTEAFF.

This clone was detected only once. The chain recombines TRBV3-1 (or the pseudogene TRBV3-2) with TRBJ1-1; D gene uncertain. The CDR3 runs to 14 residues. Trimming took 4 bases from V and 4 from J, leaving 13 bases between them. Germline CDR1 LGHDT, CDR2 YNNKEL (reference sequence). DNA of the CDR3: TGTGCCAGCAGCCTCGGCGCAGGAAGCACTGAAGCTTTCTTT. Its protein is CASSLGAGSTEAFF.

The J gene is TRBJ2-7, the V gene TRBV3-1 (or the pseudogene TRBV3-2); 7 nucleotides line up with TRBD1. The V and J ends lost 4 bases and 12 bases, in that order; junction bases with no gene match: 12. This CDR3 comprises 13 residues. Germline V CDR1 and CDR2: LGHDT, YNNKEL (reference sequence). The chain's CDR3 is CASSLKGATAPYF. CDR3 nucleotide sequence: TGTGCCAGCAGCCTCAAGGGGGCTACGGCCCCGTACTTC.

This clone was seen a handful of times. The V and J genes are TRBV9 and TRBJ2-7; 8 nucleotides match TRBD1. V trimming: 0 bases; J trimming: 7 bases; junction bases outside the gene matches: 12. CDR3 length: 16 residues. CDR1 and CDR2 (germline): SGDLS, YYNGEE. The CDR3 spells CASSVGPSRGLDEQYF. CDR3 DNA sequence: TGTGCCAGCAGCGTAGGGCCCAGCAGGGGGCTAGATGAGCAGTACTTC. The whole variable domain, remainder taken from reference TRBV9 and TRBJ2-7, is DSGVTQTPKHLITATGQRVTLRCSPRSGDLSVYWYQQSLDQGLQFLIQYYNGEERAKGNILERFSAQQFPDLHSELNLSSLELGDSALYFCASSVGPSRGLDEQYFGPGTRLTVT.

The CDR3 spells CASSLKGQGGEKLFF. DNA for the CDR3: TGTGCCAGCAGCTTGAAGGGACAGGGGGGTGAAAAACTGTTTTTT. This chain links TRBV5-6 with TRBJ1-4; 11 bases line up with TRBD1. The J segment lost 7 bases and the V segment lost 1 base, leaving 3 bases of the junction unmatched. The CDR3 loop spans 15 amino acids. Germline V CDR1 and CDR2: SGHDT, YYEEEE.